This passage covers 20 T cell receptor beta chains from one sample sequenced in a study of shared clonotypes between healthy human individuals. Repertoires were generated with immunoSEQ multiplex PCR, while TCRdb's copy carries only in-frame clones and drops some. The sample records some 2,500,000 clones, just under 95% being singletons. Sequencing was carried out using naive CD4+ T cells from PBMCs. Subset of the sample: CD45RA+ positively selected. These receptors all stem from a man in his late teens or twenties in good health. Some clones in this sample may be carry-over from other donors' samples.

This sequence joins TRBV30 and TRBJ2-7; TRBD2 matches at 8 bases. Looked up from germline, CDR1 is GTSNPN and CDR2 is SVGIG (reference sequence). This CDR3 comprises 14 residues. The V gene end was trimmed by 3 bases and the J gene end by 4 bases; junction bases not matched to a gene: 8. In DNA form, the CDR3 reads TGTGCCTGGAGAGATCCGGGGGGGGTTTACGAGCAGTACTTC. It encodes CAWRDPGGVYEQYF.

The rearrangement links TRBV5-6 to TRBJ1-1, with D perhaps TRBD1 (5 bases). The germline V gene has CDR1 SGHDT and CDR2 YYEEEE. Trimming stripped 4 bases from V and 3 bases from J, with 13 bases between. The CDR3 is 14 amino acids. The CDR3 reads CASSTGRRDTEAFF. The CDR3 nucleotides read TGTGCCAGCAGCACGGGACGGAGGGACACTGAAGCTTTCTTT.

J is TRBJ2-5 and V is TRBV28; TRBD1 aligns across 9 bases. Unmatched junction bases numbered 6, after V lost 5 bases and J lost 2 bases. This CDR3 has 15 residues. In germline, CDR1 is MDHEN, CDR2 SYDVKM. The CDR3 region is CASSLYGQGQETQYF. The CDR3 coding sequence is TGTGCCAGCAGTCTATACGGACAGGGGCAAGAGACCCAGTACTTC. The variable domain in full, with the rest retrieved from reference TRBV28 and TRBJ2-5, is DVKVTQSSRYLVKRTGEKVFLECVQDMDHENMFWYRQDPGLGLRLIYFSYDVKMKEKGDIPEGYSVSREKKERFSLILESASTNQTSMYLCASSLYGQGQETQYFGPGTRLLVL.

This chain connects TRBV18 to TRBJ2-7; D possibly uses TRBD1 or TRBD2 (6 bases each). The CDR3 has 15 amino acids. The ends were cut back, 3 bases at V and 3 bases at J, with 15 bases in the middle. CDR1 is KGHSH, CDR2 LQKENI, per germline. The CDR3, as DNA: TGTGCCAGCTCACCTTACAGGGAGGTCGTCTACGAGCAGTACTTC. It translates to CASSPYREVVYEQYF. Using reference TRBV18 and TRBJ2-7 for the parts outside the CDR3, the full variable domain is NAGVMQNPRHLVRRRGQEARLRCSPMKGHSHVYWYRQLPEEGLKFMVYLQKENIIDESGMPKERFSAEFPKEGPSILRIQQVVRGDSAAYFCASSPYREVVYEQYFGPGTRLTVT.

This chain connects TRBV6-6 to TRBJ2-7; 9 nucleotides align to TRBD1. The length of the CDR3 is 14 residues. The J segment lost 5 bases and the V segment lost 6 bases, leaving 8 bases of the junction unmatched. Germline loops: CDR1 MNHNY, CDR2 SVGAGI (reference sequence). CDR3 protein: CASRQDRGLDEQYF. CDR3 DNA: TGTGCCAGCAGACAAGACAGGGGGTTAGACGAGCAGTACTTC.

The gene calls are TRBV19 and TRBJ2-7, with a possible D match to TRBD1 (6 bases). Trimming removed 3 bases from V and 5 bases from J, with 11 bases in between. Germline lookup yields CDR1 LNHDA and CDR2 SQIVND (reference sequence). CDR3 length: 13 residues. The CDR3 reads CASSISGGHEQYF. DNA for the CDR3: TGTGCCAGTAGTATCTCTGGGGGCCACGAGCAGTACTTC.

A note on this clone: Other DNA sequences in the sample encode the same CDR3. The rearrangement joins TRBV18 to TRBJ2-7, with 9 bases identical to TRBD1. Unmatched junction bases numbered 4, after V lost 3 bases and J lost 4 bases. There are 14 residues in the CDR3. Per germline, CDR1 KGHSH and CDR2 LQKENI. CDR3 protein: CASSPSGQGYEQYF. The CDR3, as DNA: TGTGCCAGCTCACCGTCGGGACAGGGATACGAGCAGTACTTC.

In its sample, this clone was seen once. The rearrangement uses TRBV18 and TRBJ1-1; possible D gene TRBD1, 5 bases. The V end was cut by 0 bases, the J end by 5 bases, with 16 bases between. The CDR3 covers 16 residues. The germline V gene has CDR1 KGHSH and CDR2 LQKENI. The CDR3 region is CASSPPPGQGTTEAFF. The CDR3 DNA reads as TGTGCCAGCTCACCACCTCCTGGCCAGGGAACAACTGAAGCTTTCTTT.

The genes are TRBV2 and TRBJ2-7, with D perhaps matching TRBD2 (7 bases). This CDR3 comprises 18 residues. V lost 4 bases and J lost 9, with 31 bases in between. Germline V gene lookup returns CDR1 SNHLY and CDR2 FYNNEI. CDR3 loop: CASSALRSGTSLVNGQYF. The CDR3 nucleotides read TGTGCCAGCAGTGCCTTGAGGAGCGGGACAAGCCTCGTGAATGGGCAGTACTTC. Full variable domain (rest looked up from reference TRBV2 and TRBJ2-7): EPEVTQTPSHQVTQMGQEVILRCVPISNHLYFYWYRQILGQKVEFLVSFYNNEISEKSEIFDDQFSVERPDGSNFTLKIRSTKLEDSAMYFCASSALRSGTSLVNGQYFGPGTRLTVT.

About this clone itself: At the DNA level, this CDR3 is encoded by other sequences in the same sample as well. The chain carries TRBV18 and TRBJ2-6, with TRBD2 as a possible D gene (6 bases). This CDR3 spans 15 amino acids. Trimming removed 3 bases at V and 2 bases at J, with 8 bases between. Germline V gene sequence: CDR1 KGHSH, CDR2 LQKENI. CDR3 DNA sequence: TGTGCCAGCTCACCGACGGGGGCTGGGGCCAACGTCCTGACTTTC. It translates to CASSPTGAGANVLTF.

The V call is TRBV5-8, the J call TRBJ2-7; D not resolved. The CDR3 has 14 residues. Germline values: CDR1 SGHTS, CDR2 YDEGEE. Trimming pared 0 bases from V and 0 bases from J, leaving 7 bases between. CDR3 in amino acids: CASSLGFVSYEQYF. Written as DNA, the CDR3 is TGTGCCAGCAGCTTGGGGTTCGTCTCCTACGAGCAGTACTTC.

The chain employs TRBV15 and TRBJ1-2; 7 nucleotides match TRBD1. The germline V gene encodes CDR1 LNHNV and CDR2 YYDKDF (reference sequence). Trimming cost V 0 bases and J 7 bases; bases outside gene matches: 8. This CDR3 comprises 15 residues. CDR3: CATSRDLQGLSGYTF. DNA for the CDR3: TGTGCCACCAGCAGAGATTTACAGGGGCTGAGTGGCTACACCTTC.

The chain joins TRBV5-1 to TRBJ2-7; D is possibly TRBD1 (5 bases). The germline CDR1 and CDR2 sequences are SGHRS and YFSETQ. Trimming stripped 4 bases from V and 12 bases from J, with 14 bases between. This CDR3 spans 11 amino acids. The CDR3 loop is CASSLGSGWYF. The DNA of the CDR3 is TGCGCCAGCAGCCTCGGGTCAGGGTGGTACTTC.

With respect to this clone: The sample holds other DNA sequences that translate to the same CDR3. The chain links TRBV11-2 to TRBJ2-7; 10 nucleotides line up with TRBD2. Germline assignment: CDR1 SGHAT and CDR2 FQNNGV. The CDR3 covers 15 residues. Trimming removed 1 base from V and 4 bases from J; junction bases left unmatched: 4. The CDR3 spells CASSLGAGGPYEQYF. CDR3 nucleotide sequence: TGTGCCAGCAGCTTAGGAGCGGGAGGGCCGTACGAGCAGTACTTC.

This clone was seen a few times. Other DNA sequences in this sample translate to the same CDR3. V gene TRBV5-1 combines with J gene TRBJ1-1; D is perhaps TRBD1 (6 bases). Germline V gene lookup returns CDR1 SGHRS and CDR2 YFSETQ. Trimming shortened V by 0 bases and J by 0 bases, and 9 bases separated the two germline ends. The CDR3 length is 15 residues. The CDR3 bases are TGCGCCAGCAGCTTGGGCAGGGGAATGAACACTGAAGCTTTCTTT. Its translation: CASSLGRGMNTEAFF.

The chain employs TRBV18 and TRBJ2-3; D gene uncertain. CDR1 is KGHSH and CDR2 is LQKENI in the germline V gene. Trimming pared 3 bases from V and 4 bases from J, leaving 17 bases between. This CDR3 has 16 residues. CDR3 sequence (DNA): TGTGCCAGCTCACCTAAGGCACGCGGCGTAGCAGATACGCAGTATTTT. Protein product: CASSPKARGVADTQYF.

This clone was recorded once. The V call is TRBV5-1, the J call TRBJ2-3; 8 nucleotides match TRBD1. This CDR3 contains 18 residues. The V and J ends lost 0 bases and 3 bases, in that order; junction bases with no gene match: 12. CDR1 SGHRS and CDR2 YFSETQ come from the germline V gene. Written as DNA, the CDR3 is TGCGCCAGCAGCTTGGAGTCGGGCAGGGGGCGGTTTACAGATACGCAGTATTTT. Encoded protein: CASSLESGRGRFTDTQYF.

The chain uses TRBV9 and TRBJ2-7; 7 bases map to TRBD1. The trim removed 0 bases at V and 2 bases at J, leaving 5 bases unmatched. Germline CDR1 reads SGDLS; CDR2 reads YYNGEE. There are 15 residues in the CDR3. CDR3 sequence: CASSVGLQGTYEQYF. CDR3 sequence (DNA): TGTGCCAGCAGCGTAGGCCTACAGGGGACCTACGAGCAGTACTTC.

The chain couples TRBV7-9 to TRBJ2-5; maybe TRBD1 (5 bases). Germline V gene lookup returns CDR1 SEHNR and CDR2 FQNEAQ (reference sequence). V gave up 3 bases and J gave up 5 bases, with 13 bases separating them. The CDR3 consists of 14 residues. Here the CDR3 DNA reads TGTGCCAGCAGCTTGGGTAGGGGCTTGGAGACCCAGTACTTC. Translating gives CASSLGRGLETQYF.

The V and J genes are TRBV5-1 and TRBJ2-2; D not resolved. The CDR3 length is 15 residues. CDR1 is SGHRS and CDR2 is YFSETQ in the germline V gene. The V gene lost 0 bases and the J gene lost 1 base, with 7 bases spanning the gap. CDR3 protein: CASSLVQMNTGELFF. In nucleotides, the CDR3 is TGCGCCAGCAGCTTGGTACAGATGAACACCGGGGAGCTGTTTTTT.